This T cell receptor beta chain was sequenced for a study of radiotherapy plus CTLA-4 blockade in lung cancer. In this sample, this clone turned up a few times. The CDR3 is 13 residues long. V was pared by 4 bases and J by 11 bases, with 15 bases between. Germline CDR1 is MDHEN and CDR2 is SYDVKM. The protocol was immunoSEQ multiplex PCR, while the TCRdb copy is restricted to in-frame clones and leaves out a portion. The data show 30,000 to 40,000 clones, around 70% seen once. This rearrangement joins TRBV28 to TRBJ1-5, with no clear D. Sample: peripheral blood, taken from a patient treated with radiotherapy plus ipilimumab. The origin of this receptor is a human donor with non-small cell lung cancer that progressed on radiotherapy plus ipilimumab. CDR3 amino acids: CASSYFDRIAQHF. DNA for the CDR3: TGTGCCAGCAGTTACTTCGACCGGATCGCCCAGCATTTT.